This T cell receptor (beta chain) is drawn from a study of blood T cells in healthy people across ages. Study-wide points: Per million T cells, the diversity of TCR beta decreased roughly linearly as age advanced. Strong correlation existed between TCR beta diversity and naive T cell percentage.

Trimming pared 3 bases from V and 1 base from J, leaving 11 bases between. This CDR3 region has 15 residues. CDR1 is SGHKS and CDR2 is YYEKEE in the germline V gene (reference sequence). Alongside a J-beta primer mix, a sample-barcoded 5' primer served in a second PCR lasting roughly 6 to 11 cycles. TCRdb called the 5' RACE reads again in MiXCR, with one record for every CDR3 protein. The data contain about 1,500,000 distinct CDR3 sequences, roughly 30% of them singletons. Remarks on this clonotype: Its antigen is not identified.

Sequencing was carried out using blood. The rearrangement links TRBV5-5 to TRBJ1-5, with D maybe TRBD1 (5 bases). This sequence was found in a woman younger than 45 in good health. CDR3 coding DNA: TGTGCCAGCAGCTCCAGGGTGGGAAGCAATCAGCCCCAGCATTTT. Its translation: CASSSRVGSNQPQHF.